This T cell receptor (beta chain) was recovered during a study of regulatory T cells in long-lasting Graves disease (dated by TCRdb to the early 2020s). At the level of the whole study: Patients with newly diagnosed Graves' disease had been on antithyroid drugs for under 3 months. The study took place in China and was registered as a clinical trial. A total of some 35 samples underwent TCR sequencing: around 13 from persistent and about 20 from newly diagnosed Graves' disease patients. Peripheral blood TCR sequencing and RNA sequencing compared persistent Graves' disease patients with newly diagnosed Graves' disease patients.

The sample holds many counts of this clonotype. The antigen it recognizes is unknown. Sequence at one end of the junction differs from germline and may be a read error. The intended sense of this specimen's time point label: newly diagnosed GD, antithyroid drugs for less than 3 months. For both TCR sequencing and RNA sequencing, RNA was extracted from PBMCs using TRIzol. Graves' disease was diagnosed according to American Thyroid Association guidelines. Recruitment of patients was carried out at an endocrinology department in Xi'an, China. Each patient gave about 8.1 milliliters of peripheral blood, collected in an EDTA anticoagulant tube. Ficoll Paque Plus density gradient separation was used to isolate PBMCs, and no further T cell sorting was done. An Agilent 2100 Bioanalyzer and agarose gel were used to assess RNA quality, and a NanoDrop 2000 was used to measure RNA concentration. Findings and caveats that apply to the study as a whole: Because the primary lesion, thyroid tissue, could not be accessed, the study looked at peripheral blood alone. Lower TCR Shannon entropy and fewer highly expanded clones were observed in persistent Graves' disease patients than in newly diagnosed patients, which suggested clonal expansion. Sequencing and analysis were limited to the TCR beta chain. The authors noted that the small sample size was a limitation that may lower accuracy. More public clonotypes were shared among persistent patients (roughly 3,000) than among newly diagnosed patients (roughly 960). Preferential use of TRBV28, TRBJ1-2 and TRBJ2-5 was observed in persistent disease, whereas TRBV20-1 and TRBJ2-1 were favored in newly diagnosed disease.

Library construction relied on multiplex PCR. Sequencing used an Illumina HiSeq 4000. TCR beta libraries were built with iRepertoire HTBI primers and Arm-PCR amplification of CDR3 regions. Before sequencing, the PCR products went through gel purification. On the study's bioinformatics: Across samples, approximately 68 TRBV and roughly 15 TRBJ segments were identified and used for gene usage analysis of CDR3 amino acid clonotypes. COPE and FqMerger were used to merge the filtered high-quality paired reads into contigs. Contigs were aligned with BLAST to IMGT TRBV, TRBD and TRBJ reference genes, and CDR3 was defined per IMGT. Highly expanded clones were defined as clonotypes with a frequency above 0.1%. Shannon entropy was used to measure repertoire diversity, and the Gini coefficient was used to measure V-J evenness. Public clonotypes were defined as clonotypes shared by more than one individual. TCRdb trimmed the raw reads at Q25, called clones with MiXCR and kept productive beta chains. Each CDR3 protein gets just one entry, which takes the most common genes and DNA from the rows behind it. The V and J calls follow TCRdb's processing rather than the paper's. Counted in this sample were roughly 560,000 distinct CDR3 sequences; around 12% of them appeared once. About 8.9% of the sample comes from the top ten.

CDR1 and CDR2, looked up from the germline V gene, are MNHNS and SASEGT. From its cysteine to its phenylalanine, the CDR3 spans 15 amino acids. Kept here is only the CDR3 DNA, which spans 45 bases and is read in frame from base 1. The data were also submitted as part of a second study, on T cells in Graves' hyperthyroidism and ophthalmopathy. As noted in the second study: Stable Graves' hyperthyroidism was defined as the absence of progression to ophthalmopathy over 18 months of follow-up. The hyperthyroidism patients were between 18 and 65 years old and newly diagnosed, with a disease duration of less than 2 months. The study excluded patients with uncontrolled infections, other autoimmune diseases, pregnancy or lactation. Diagnoses were established on the basis of clinical symptoms, serum thyroxine and TRAb, thyroid ultrasound, and orbital computed tomography. The TCR CDR3 was subjected to a first round of RT-PCR using the HTBI primer set and the Qiagen OneStep RT-PCR kit. Most expanded thyroid clonotypes (frequency above 0.001) were also detected in blood, suggesting blood repertoires may reflect thyroid immune responses. A model built on a 13 V-J signature distinguished ophthalmopathy from stable hyperthyroidism, reaching approximately 89% sensitivity and around 82% specificity in cross-validation and 80%/75% in testing. In validation, progression to ophthalmopathy was predicted by the model with more than 65% sensitivity and 72% to 80% specificity, a median of around 5.9 months before onset. A discovery cohort of about a hundred patients, about 40 with Graves' ophthalmopathy and under 60 with stable Graves' hyperthyroidism, was used to find distinguishing TCR V-J signatures. Prospective prediction of ophthalmopathy was tested in an independent validation cohort of some 20 hyperthyroidism patients and 15 to 17 patients who later progressed to ophthalmopathy. The 100 or so discovery patients were randomly split 7:3 into training and test sets. In addition, the study compared T-cell repertoires in thyroid tissue and in blood from 6 or 7 Graves' hyperthyroidism patients. Once sampling was done, hyperthyroidism patients were given methimazole at a starting dose of 30 mg daily, whereas ophthalmopathy patients were given high-dose intravenous methylprednisolone. A second multiplex PCR round built the libraries, followed by size selection and purification. Sequencing of the libraries was done on an Illumina HiSeq2000 using paired-end 100 bp reads. SOAPnuke was used to process the raw data, throwing out any read that contained adapters or uncalled bases, had a mean Phred below 15, or lacked an exact constant-primer or identifier match. High-quality paired reads were merged using COPE v1.2.5, and each unique nucleotide sequence was defined as a clonotype. Clonotypes were aligned to IMGT TRBV, TRBD and TRBJ reference segments using MiTCR v1.1. Only V-J combinations with frequency above 0.0001, covering 99.2% of repertoires, were analysed. A TCS score was defined as the ratio between F50 (clonal expansion) and ExV (chaos), using BLOSUM62-based TCRdist between CDR3 peptides within each V-J. Welch's t-statistics and random forest reduced approximately 520 V-J features to 13, which were used in a naive Bayes classifier (R e1071). Sample size was not statistically predetermined, and investigators were not blinded to group allocation. According to the paper, TCR Vbeta CDR3 sequencing was carried out on 135 peripheral blood samples, which came from fewer than 50 ophthalmopathy, 75 or so hyperthyroidism and about 17 progressor patients.

The V gene is TRBV6-1 and the J gene is TRBJ2-1, and TRBD2 aligns with 9 junction nucleotides. The material sequenced was peripheral blood mononuclear cells (PBMCs), taken at new diagnosis, from a patient treated with antithyroid drugs. The TCR sequence derives from a woman between 25 and 40 years old with Graves disease. Donor details come from another sample of the same person, matched by shared clones. The DNA reads as follows: TGTGCCAGCAGTAAAGCGGGGGGACTATACAATGAGCAGTTCTTC. Its protein product is CASSKAGGLYNEQFF.